These 2 T cell receptor beta chains originate from one sample sequenced in a study of PD-L1 blockade in urothelial cancer (dated by TCRdb to about 2017). The sample's time point label, decoded: peripheral blood 6 weeks after treatment start. The library came from the immunoSEQ multiplex PCR assay. TCRdb took over this immuneACCESS table, retaining in-frame rearrangements with V and J assigned. Such tables are incomplete; in checked studies, under half of the missing clones stem from an unresolved V gene, and the remainder is unexplained. For this sample there are about 120,000 clones; around nine tenths appear just once. Under 2% of the sample is taken by the ten largest. Here the sequenced sample was PBMCs, taken around atezolizumab (anti-PD-L1) treatment. These receptors originate from a man in his sixties with urothelial cancer.

This clone came up once. This chain uses TRBV6-1 with TRBJ2-3; D is undetermined. Trimming cost V 3 bases and J 0 bases, with 10 bases left between them. Germline lookup yields CDR1 MNHNS and CDR2 SASEGT. The CDR3 totals 15 residues. The CDR3 DNA reads TGTGCCAGCAGTGAGATTAGCCGTAGCACAGATACGCAGTATTTT. This gives the protein CASSEISRSTDTQYF.

The V gene is TRBV5-1, the J gene TRBJ2-1; 10 positions agree with TRBD2. With 0 bases clipped from V and 3 bases from J, the junction kept 3 bases outside the gene matches. Germline V CDR1 and CDR2: SGHRS, YFSETQ. The CDR3 totals 16 residues. CDR3 bases: TGCGCCAGCAGCTTGGTACTAGCGGGAAGCTACAATGAGCAGTTCTTC. The encoded protein is CASSLVLAGSYNEQFF.